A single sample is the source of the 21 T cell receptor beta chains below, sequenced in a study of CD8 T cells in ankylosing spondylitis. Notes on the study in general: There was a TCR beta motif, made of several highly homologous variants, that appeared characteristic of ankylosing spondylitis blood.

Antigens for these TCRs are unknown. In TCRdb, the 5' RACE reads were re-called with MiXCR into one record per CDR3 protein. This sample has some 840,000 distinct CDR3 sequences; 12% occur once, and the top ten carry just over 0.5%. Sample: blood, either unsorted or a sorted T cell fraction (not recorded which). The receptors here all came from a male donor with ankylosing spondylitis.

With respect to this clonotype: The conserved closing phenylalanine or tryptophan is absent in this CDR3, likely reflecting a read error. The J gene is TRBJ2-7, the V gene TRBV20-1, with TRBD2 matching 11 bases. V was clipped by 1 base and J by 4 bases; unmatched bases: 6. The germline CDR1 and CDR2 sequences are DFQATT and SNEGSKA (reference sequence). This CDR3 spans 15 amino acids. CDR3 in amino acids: CSARGGASGRYEQYY. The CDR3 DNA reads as TGCAGTGCTAGAGGTGGGGCTAGCGGGAGGTACGAGCAGTACTAC.

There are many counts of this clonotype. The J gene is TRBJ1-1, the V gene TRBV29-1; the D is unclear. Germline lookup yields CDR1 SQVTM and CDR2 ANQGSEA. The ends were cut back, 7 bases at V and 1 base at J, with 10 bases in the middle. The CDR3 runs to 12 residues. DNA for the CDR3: TGCAGCGGCGGGCATAAGAACACTGAAGCTTTCTTT. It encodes CSGGHKNTEAFF.

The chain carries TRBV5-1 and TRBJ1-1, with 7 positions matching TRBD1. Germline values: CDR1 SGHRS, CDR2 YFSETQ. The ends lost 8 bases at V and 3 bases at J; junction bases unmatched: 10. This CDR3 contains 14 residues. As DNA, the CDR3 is TGCGCCAGTGGGACAGTTTTCGGCGACACTGAAGCTTTCTTT. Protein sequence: CASGTVFGDTEAFF.

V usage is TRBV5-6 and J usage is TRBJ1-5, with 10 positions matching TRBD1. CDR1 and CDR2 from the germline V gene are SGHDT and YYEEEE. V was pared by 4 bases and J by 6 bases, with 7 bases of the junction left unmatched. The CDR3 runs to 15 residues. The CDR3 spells CASSLSWTGGQPQHF. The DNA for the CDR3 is TGTGCCAGCAGCCTTTCTTGGACAGGGGGTCAGCCCCAGCATTTT.

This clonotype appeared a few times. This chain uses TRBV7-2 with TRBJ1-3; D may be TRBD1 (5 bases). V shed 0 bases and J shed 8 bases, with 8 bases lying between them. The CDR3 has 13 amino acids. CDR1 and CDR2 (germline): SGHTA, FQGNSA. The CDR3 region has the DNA TGTGCCAGCAGCTTAGCCCAGGGAGACACCATATATTTT. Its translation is CASSLAQGDTIYF. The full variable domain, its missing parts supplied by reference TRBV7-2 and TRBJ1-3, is GAGVSQSPSNKVTEKGKDVELRCDPISGHTALYWYRQSLGQGLEFLIYFQGNSAPDKSGLPSDRFSAERTGGSVSTLTIQRTQQEDSAVYLCASSLAQGDTIYFGEGSWLTVV.

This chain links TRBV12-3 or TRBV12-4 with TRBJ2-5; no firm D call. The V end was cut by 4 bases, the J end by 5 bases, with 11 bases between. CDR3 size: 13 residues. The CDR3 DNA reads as TGTGCCAGCAGTTCCTACAGTGGTGAGACCCAGTACTTC. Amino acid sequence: CASSSYSGETQYF.

CDR3 amino acids: CSAVGVIPGLPSYNEQFF. The DNA for the CDR3 is TGCAGTGCTGTGGGGGTAATACCGGGACTTCCGTCCTACAATGAGCAGTTCTTC. This rearrangement joins TRBV20-1 to TRBJ2-1, with a weak D call TRBD2 (6 bases). The CDR3 extends over 18 amino acids. The germline CDR1 and CDR2 sequences are DFQATT and SNEGSKA (reference sequence). V gave up 5 bases and J gave up 1 base, with 24 bases separating them.

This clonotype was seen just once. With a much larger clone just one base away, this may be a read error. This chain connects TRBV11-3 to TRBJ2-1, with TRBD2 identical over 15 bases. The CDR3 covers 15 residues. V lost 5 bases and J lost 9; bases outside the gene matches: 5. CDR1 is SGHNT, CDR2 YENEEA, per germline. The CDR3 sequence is CASSAGTSGGSEQFF. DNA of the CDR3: TGTGCCAGCAGCGCCGGGACTAGCGGGGGGAGTGAGCAGTTCTTC. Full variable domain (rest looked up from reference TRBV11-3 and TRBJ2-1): EAGVVQSPRYKIIEKKQPVAFWCNPISGHNTLYWYLQNLGQGPELLIRYENEEAVDDSQLPKDRFSAERLKGVDSTLKIQPAELGDSAVYLCASSAGTSGGSEQFFGPGTRLTVL.

As DNA, the CDR3 is TGTGCCAGCAGCTTAAAGGACAGGGTTGGCTACACCTTC. Its translation: CASSLKDRVGYTF. This chain uses TRBV7-2 with TRBJ1-2; TRBD1 matches 8 bases. The CDR3 has 13 residues. V shed 2 bases, J shed 7 bases, and the junction held 3 bases outside the gene matches. Germline V gives CDR1 SGHTA, CDR2 FQGNSA.

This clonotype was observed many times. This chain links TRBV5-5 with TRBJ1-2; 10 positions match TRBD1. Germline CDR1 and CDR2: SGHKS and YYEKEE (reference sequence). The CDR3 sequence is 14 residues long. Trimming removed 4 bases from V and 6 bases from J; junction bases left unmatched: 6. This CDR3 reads CASSRGTGVDGYTF. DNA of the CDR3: TGTGCCAGCAGCCGTGGGACAGGGGTGGATGGCTACACCTTC.

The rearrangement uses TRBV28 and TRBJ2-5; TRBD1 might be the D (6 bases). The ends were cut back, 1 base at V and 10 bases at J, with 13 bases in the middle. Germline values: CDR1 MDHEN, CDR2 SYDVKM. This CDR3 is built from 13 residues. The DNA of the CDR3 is TGTGCCAGCAGTTTATATTCGGAAGGGGGCCAGTACTTC. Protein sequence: CASSLYSEGGQYF.

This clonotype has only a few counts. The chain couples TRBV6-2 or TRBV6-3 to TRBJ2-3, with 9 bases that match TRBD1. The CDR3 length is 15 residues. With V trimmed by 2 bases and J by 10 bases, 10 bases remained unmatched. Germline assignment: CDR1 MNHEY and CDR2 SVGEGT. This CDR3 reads CASSYAGQGKSAQYF. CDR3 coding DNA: TGTGCCAGCAGTTACGCAGGACAGGGGAAGAGCGCGCAGTATTTT.

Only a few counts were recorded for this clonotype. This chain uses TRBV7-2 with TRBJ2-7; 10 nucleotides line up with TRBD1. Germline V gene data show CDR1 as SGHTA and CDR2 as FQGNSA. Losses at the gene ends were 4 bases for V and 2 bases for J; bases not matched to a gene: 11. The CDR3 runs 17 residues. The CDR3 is CASSWRLSGTGAYEQYF. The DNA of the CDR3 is TGTGCCAGCAGCTGGAGGTTATCCGGGACAGGGGCCTACGAGCAGTACTTC.

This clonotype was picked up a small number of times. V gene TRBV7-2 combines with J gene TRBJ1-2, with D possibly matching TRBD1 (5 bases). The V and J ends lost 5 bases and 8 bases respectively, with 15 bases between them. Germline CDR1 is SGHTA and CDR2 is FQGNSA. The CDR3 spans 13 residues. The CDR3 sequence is CASSILQAGGYTF. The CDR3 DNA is TGTGCCAGCAGCATTTTACAGGCGGGGGGCTACACCTTC.

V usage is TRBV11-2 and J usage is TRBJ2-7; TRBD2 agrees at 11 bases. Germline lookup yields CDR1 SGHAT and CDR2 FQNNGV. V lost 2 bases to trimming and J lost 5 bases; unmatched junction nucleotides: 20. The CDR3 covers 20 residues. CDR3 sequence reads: CASSLTPWVAGGGKVNEQYF. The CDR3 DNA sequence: TGTGCCAGCAGCTTAACACCTTGGGTAGCGGGAGGGGGGAAAGTGAACGAGCAGTACTTC.

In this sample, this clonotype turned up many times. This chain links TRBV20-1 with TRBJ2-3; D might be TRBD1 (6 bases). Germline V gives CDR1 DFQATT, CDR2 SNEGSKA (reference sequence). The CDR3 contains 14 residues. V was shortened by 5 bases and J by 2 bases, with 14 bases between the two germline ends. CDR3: CSAVRGGITDTQYF. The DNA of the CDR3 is TGCAGTGCTGTAAGAGGGGGAATCACAGATACGCAGTATTTT.

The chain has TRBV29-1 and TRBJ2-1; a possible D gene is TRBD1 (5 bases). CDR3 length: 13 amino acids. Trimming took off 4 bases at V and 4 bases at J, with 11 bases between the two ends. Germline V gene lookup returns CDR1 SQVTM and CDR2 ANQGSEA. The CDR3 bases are TGCAGCGTTGCCACAGGTTTTTACAATGAGCAGTTCTTC. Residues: CSVATGFYNEQFF.

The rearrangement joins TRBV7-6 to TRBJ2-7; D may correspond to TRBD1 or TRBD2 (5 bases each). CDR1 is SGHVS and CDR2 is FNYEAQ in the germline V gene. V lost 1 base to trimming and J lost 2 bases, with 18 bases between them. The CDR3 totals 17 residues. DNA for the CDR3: TGTGCCAGCAGCTTAGTGTCGGTTGGGACGGCCACCTACGAGCAGTACTTC. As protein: CASSLVSVGTATYEQYF.

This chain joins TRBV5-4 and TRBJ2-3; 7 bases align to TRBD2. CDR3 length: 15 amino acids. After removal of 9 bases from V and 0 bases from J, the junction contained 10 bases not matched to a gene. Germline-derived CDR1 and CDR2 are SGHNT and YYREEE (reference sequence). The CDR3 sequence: CATTGGRPSTDTQYF. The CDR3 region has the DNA TGTGCCACCACCGGGGGGAGACCTAGCACAGATACGCAGTATTTT.

The CDR3 bases are TGCAGTGCCAATTTTCCGGTGGCCTACGAGCAGTACTTC. Its protein product is CSANFPVAYEQYF. The chain has TRBV20-1 and TRBJ2-7, with D unclear. The CDR3 extends over 13 amino acids. Germline assignment: CDR1 DFQATT and CDR2 SNEGSKA (reference sequence). The V end was cut by 6 bases, the J end by 2 bases, with 14 bases between.

The CDR3 region has the DNA TGTGCCAGCAGTCTAATGGGGGCCTATGGCTACACCTTC. It is translated as CASSLMGAYGYTF. The chain has TRBV28 and TRBJ1-2; D possibly corresponds to TRBD1 (6 bases). The ends were cut back, 5 bases at V and 4 bases at J, with 11 bases in the middle. The germline CDR1 and CDR2 sequences are MDHEN and SYDVKM. CDR3 size: 13 residues.